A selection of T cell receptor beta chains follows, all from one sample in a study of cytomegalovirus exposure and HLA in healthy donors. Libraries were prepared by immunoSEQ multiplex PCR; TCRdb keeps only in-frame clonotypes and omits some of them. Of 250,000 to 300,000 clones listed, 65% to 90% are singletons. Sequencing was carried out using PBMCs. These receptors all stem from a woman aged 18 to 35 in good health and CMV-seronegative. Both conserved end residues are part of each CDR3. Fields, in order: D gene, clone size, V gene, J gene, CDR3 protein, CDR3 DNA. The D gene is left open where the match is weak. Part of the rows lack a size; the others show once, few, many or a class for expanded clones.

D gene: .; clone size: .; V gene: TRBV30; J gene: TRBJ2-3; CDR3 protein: CAWSATFFSSVHTQYF; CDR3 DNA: TGTGCCTGGAGTGCCACTTTTTTTTCGTCGGTCCATACGCAGTATTTT
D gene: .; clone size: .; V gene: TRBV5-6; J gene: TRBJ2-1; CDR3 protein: CASSLLPNEQFF; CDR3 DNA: TGTGCCAGCAGCTTGCTACCGAATGAGCAGTTCTTC
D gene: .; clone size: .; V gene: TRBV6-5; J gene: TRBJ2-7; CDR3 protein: CASSYGGGEQYF; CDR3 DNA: TGTGCCAGCAGTTACGGGGGAGGCGAGCAGTACTTC
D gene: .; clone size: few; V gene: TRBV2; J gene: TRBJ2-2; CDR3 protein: CASSEAGGIGELFF; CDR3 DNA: TGTGCCAGCAGTGAAGCGGGGGGTATCGGGGAGCTGTTTTTT
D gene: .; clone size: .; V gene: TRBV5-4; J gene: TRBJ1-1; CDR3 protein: CASSLESWNTEAFF; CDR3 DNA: TGTGCCAGCAGCTTGGAGAGCTGGAACACTGAAGCTTTCTTT
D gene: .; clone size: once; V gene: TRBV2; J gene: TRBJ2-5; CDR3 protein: CASSGLETQYF; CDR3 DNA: TGTGCCTCTTCGGGGTTGGAGACCCAGTACTTC
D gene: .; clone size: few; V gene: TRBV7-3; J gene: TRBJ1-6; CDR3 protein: CASSPTALPFSPLHF; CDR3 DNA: TGTGCCAGCAGCCCGACAGCTTTACCCTTTTCACCCCTCCACTTT
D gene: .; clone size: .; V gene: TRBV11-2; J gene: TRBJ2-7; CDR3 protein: CASSLDSSSYEQYF; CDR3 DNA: TGTGCCAGCAGCTTAGACTCGAGCTCCTACGAGCAGTACTTC
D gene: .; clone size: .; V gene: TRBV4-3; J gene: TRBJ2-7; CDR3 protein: CASSQTDGAYEQYF; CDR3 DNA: TGCGCCAGCAGCCAGACGGACGGGGCCTACGAGCAGTACTTC
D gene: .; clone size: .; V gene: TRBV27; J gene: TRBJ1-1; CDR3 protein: CASSFRGTEAFF; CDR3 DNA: TGTGCCAGCAGTTTTCGGGGCACTGAAGCTTTCTTT
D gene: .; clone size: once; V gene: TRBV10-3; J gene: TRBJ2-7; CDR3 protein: CAIRGWEDSYEQYF; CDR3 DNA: TGTGCCATCAGAGGGTGGGAGGACTCCTACGAGCAGTACTTC
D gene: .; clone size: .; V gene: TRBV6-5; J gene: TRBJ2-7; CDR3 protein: CASSYSGQGSYEQYF; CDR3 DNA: TGTGCCAGCAGTTACTCAGGGCAGGGGAGTTACGAGCAGTACTTC
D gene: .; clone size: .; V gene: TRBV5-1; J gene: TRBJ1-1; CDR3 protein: CASSLASGWAEAFF; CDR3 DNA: TGCGCCAGCAGCTTGGCTTCAGGGTGGGCTGAAGCTTTCTTT
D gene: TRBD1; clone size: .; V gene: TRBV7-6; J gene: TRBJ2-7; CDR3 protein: CASSHGGTGENEQYF; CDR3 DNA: TGTGCCAGCAGCCACGGGGGGACAGGGGAAAACGAGCAGTACTTC
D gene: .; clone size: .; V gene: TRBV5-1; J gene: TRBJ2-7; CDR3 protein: CASSLAVGEQYF; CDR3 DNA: TGCGCCAGCAGCTTGGCCGTCGGGGAGCAGTACTTC
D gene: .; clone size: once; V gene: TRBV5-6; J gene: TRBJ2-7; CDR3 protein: CASSTNGAGRDYEQYF; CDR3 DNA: TGTGCCAGCAGCACCAACGGCGCTGGACGGGACTACGAGCAGTACTTC
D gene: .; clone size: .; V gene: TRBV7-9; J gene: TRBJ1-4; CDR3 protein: CASSPLGEKLFF; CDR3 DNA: TGTGCCAGCAGCCCCCTCGGTGAAAAACTGTTTTTT
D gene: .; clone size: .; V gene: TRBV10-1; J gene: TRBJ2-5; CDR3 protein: CASSERGSETQYF; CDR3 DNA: TGCGCCAGCAGTGAGCGGGGGTCAGAGACCCAGTACTTC
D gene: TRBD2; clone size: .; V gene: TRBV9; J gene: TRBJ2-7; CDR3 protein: CASSPRAGGSYEQYF; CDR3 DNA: TGTGCCAGCAGCCCGCGAGCGGGAGGCTCCTACGAGCAGTACTTC
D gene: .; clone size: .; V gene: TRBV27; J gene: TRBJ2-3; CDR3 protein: CASSSPGLPDTQYF; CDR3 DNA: TGTGCCAGCAGTTCCCCGGGACTCCCCGATACGCAGTATTTT
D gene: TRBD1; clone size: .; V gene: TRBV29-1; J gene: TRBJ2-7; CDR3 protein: CSVESDRSPYEQYF; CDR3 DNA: TGCAGCGTTGAATCGGACAGGTCCCCCTACGAGCAGTACTTC
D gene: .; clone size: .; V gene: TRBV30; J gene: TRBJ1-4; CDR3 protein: CAWSVRLSREHEKLFF; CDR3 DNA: TGTGCCTGGAGTGTACGTTTGTCCAGGGAACACGAAAAACTGTTTTTT
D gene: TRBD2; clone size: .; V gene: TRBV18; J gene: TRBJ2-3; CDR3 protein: CASSPLLAGAADTQYF; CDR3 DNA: TGTGCCAGCTCACCCCTATTAGCGGGAGCAGCAGATACGCAGTATTTT
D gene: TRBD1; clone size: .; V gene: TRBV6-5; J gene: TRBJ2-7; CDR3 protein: CASSYHGTGKEQYF; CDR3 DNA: TGTGCCAGCAGTTACCACGGGACAGGGAAAGAGCAGTACTTC
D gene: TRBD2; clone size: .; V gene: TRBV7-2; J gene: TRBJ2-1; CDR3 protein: CASSLYGSSGRVF; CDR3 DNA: TGTGCCAGCAGCTTATATGGGTCTAGCGGGAGGGTCTTC
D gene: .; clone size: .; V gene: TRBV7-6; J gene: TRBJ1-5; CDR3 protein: CASSPTTGPSNQPQHF; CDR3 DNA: TGTGCCAGCAGCCCCACGACAGGACCTAGCAATCAGCCCCAGCATTTT
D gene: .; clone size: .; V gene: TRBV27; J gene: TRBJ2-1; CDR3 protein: CASSDSSSYNEQFF; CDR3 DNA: TGTGCCAGCAGTGACAGCAGCTCCTACAATGAGCAGTTCTTC
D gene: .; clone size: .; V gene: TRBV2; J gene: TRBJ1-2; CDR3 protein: CASSDRVGSGYTF; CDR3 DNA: TGTGCCAGCAGTGACAGGGTCGGGAGTGGCTACACCTTC
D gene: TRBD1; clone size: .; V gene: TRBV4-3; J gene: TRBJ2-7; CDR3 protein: CASSRETGGSYEQYF; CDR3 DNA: TGCGCCAGCAGCCGGGAGACAGGGGGCTCCTACGAGCAGTACTTC